This T cell receptor (beta chain) was retrieved from a study of OX40 agonist ivuxolimab in advanced cancers. Regarding the complete study: The costimulatory receptor OX40 (CD134) was targeted by ivuxolimab, a fully human IgG2 agonistic monoclonal antibody. Intravenous ivuxolimab was administered to patients every 2 weeks at six dose levels: 0.01, 0.1, 0.3, 1.5, 3 and 10 mg/kg. Of the approximately 54 patients in dose escalation, 19 had hepatocellular carcinoma, some 15 had melanoma, 9 had renal cell carcinoma and 9 had head and neck cancer. A male proportion of under 85% and a mean age of roughly 58 years, ranging from 23 to 79, were recorded for the dose-escalation cohort. Prior anti-PD-1, anti-PD-L1 or anti-CTLA-4 therapy was permitted, and 30% to 50% of dose-escalation patients had received checkpoint inhibitors. Partial responses occurred in three dose-escalation patients: two with cutaneous melanoma and one with hepatocellular carcinoma. The purpose of peripheral TCRbeta sequencing was to test whether ivuxolimab changed TCR sequence diversity and led to clonal T-cell expansion. The paper describes the monotherapy dose-escalation part (N of about 57 patients) of the phase I trial of ivuxolimab. Overall study outcomes, separate from this receptor: In the 0.1-3.0 mg/kg groups, partial responders had among the lowest normalized peripheral clonal expansion, particularly in CD8+ T cells. Clonal expansion of both CD4+ and CD8+ blood T cells was observed from baseline to week 6 at doses 0.1 to 3.0 mg/kg. Low levels of normalized T-cell clonal expansion were also seen in some nonresponding patients. After ivuxolimab, more expanded clones were found on average in CD8+ T cells than in CD4+ T cells. The antigen specificity of the peripheral T cells that underwent clonal expansion was not determined.

Genomic DNA was extracted from sorted cells for sequencing of the TCRbeta CDR3 region. TCRbeta CDR3 regions were sequenced using the immunoSEQ Assay. TCRdb holds this immuneACCESS table with in-frame rearrangements only. Some clones are missing; in checked studies, unresolved V genes explain under half, and the rest has no known cause. The sample table lists fewer than 85,000 clones, roughly 84% of them with a count of one. About 5.9% of the sample is in the top ten clones. Concerning this clone: This receptor's antigen is unknown. A junction boundary mismatches the germline segment, possibly from a read error.

The germline V gene gives CDR1 as SGHRS and CDR2 as YFSETQ. The CDR3, cysteine through phenylalanine, is 15 amino acids long. Only the CDR3 portion is preserved as DNA: 45 bases, with reading frame beginning at the first base. Patients with autoimmune disease history or receiving systemic immunosuppression were excluded from the trial. Peripheral blood for TCR sequencing was drawn from every dose cohort at baseline, at cycle 4 day 1 and at cycle 7 day 1. The samples were taken from a phase I, first-in-human, multicenter, open-label dose-escalation trial of ivuxolimab. Adults with locally advanced or metastatic head and neck squamous cell, hepatocellular, melanoma or renal cell carcinoma were enrolled in the trial. CD4+ and CD8+ T cells were sorted separately from peripheral blood before TCR sequencing.

The source of this sequence is an adult with an advanced solid tumor such as melanoma, head and neck, liver or kidney cancer. The sequences come from CD4+ or CD8+ T cells sorted from blood, collected in a trial of the OX40 agonist ivuxolimab. The chain is encoded by TRBV5-1 joined to TRBJ1-4; the D gene remains uncertain. The nucleotide sequence is given as TGCGCCAGCAGTTTGGCGTTCACAACTAATGAAAAACTGTTTTTT. Translated, this gives CASSLAFTTNEKLFF.